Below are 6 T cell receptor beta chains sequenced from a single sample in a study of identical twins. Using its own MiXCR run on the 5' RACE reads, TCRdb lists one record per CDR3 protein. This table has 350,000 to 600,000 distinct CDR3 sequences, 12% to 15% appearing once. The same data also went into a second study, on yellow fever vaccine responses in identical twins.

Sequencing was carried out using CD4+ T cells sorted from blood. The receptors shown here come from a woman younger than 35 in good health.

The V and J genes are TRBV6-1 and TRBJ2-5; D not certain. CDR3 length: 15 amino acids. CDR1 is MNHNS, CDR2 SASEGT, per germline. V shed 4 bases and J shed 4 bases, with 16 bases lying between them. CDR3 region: CASSAVQRAGETQYF. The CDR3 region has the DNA TGTGCCAGCAGTGCAGTCCAAAGGGCTGGAGAGACCCAGTACTTC.

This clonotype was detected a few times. CDR3 DNA sequence: TGTGCCAGCACCCCGACGGGGGATCAGCCCCAGCATTTT. Amino acids: CASTPTGDQPQHF. The chain couples TRBV28 to TRBJ1-5; possibly TRBD1 for D (5 bases). This CDR3 has 13 amino acids. The V and J ends lost 7 bases and 5 bases respectively, with 12 bases between them. CDR1 and CDR2 (germline): MDHEN, SYDVKM.

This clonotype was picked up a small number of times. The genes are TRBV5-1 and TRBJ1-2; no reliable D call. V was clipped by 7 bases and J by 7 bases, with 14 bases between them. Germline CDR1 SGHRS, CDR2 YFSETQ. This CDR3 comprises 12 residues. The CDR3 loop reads CASRTDLTGYTF. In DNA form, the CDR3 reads TGCGCCAGCCGGACTGACCTAACTGGCTACACCTTC.

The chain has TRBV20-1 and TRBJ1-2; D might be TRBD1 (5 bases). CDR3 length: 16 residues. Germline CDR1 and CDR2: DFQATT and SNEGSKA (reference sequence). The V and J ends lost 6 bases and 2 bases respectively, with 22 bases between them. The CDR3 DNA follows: TGCAGTGCATCCAAGCCCACAGGCGGGGGGAACTATGGCTACACCTTC. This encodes CSASKPTGGGNYGYTF.

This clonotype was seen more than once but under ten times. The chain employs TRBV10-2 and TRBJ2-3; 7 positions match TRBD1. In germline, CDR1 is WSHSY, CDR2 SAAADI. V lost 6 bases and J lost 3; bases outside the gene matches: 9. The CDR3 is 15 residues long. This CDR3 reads CASRDRRRETDTQYF. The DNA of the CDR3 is TGCGCCAGCAGGGACAGGAGGAGAGAGACAGATACGCAGTATTTT.

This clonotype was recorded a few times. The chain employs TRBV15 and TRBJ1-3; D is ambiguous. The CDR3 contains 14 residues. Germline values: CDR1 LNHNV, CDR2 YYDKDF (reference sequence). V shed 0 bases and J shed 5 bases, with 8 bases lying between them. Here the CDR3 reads CATSRDPSRNTIYF. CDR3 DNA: TGTGCCACCAGCAGAGATCCGTCGAGAAACACCATATATTTT.